The present T cell receptor beta chain was sequenced within a study of metastatic and nonmetastatic thyroid tumors. TCRdb reassembled clones from the PCR reads with MiXCR. Of about 37,000 clones in the sample, less than 30% were seen once. Patients had received no treatment of any kind before thyroid surgery. The origin of this receptor is a male donor with papillary thyroid cancer or a benign thyroid nodule (not recorded which). Some clones in this sample may be carry-over from other donors' samples. Sequencing used blood.

CDR3 region: CASSYPDIRETQYF. The CDR3 region has the DNA TGTGCCAGCAGCTACCCGGACATCCGAGAGACCCAGTACTTC. The V and J genes are TRBV7-9 and TRBJ2-5; weak D call: TRBD1 (5 bases). Germline CDR1 and CDR2: SEHNR and FQNEAQ (reference sequence). V shed 4 bases and J shed 4 bases, with 13 bases lying between them. The CDR3 is 14 residues long.